This TCR beta chain emerged from a study of T cell responses to AZD1222 COVID-19 vaccine (dated by TCRdb to about 2021). Study-wide context: Because spike-specific TCR depth and breadth did not differ between the two schedules, AZD1222 recipients who got a second dose at roughly 4 weeks were pooled with those who got a second dose at roughly 12 weeks. TCR sequencing covered approximately 230 trial participants: 200 to 210 given two doses of AZD1222 and approximately 26 given two doses of MenACWY control vaccine. Trial participants were enrolled by age into subgroups of 18-55, 56-69 and 70-plus years, and around 140, 26 and 57 TCR-sequenced participants, respectively, were included in these subgroups.

As to this clone: The antigen it binds to is not known. Base qualities are not at hand, and no much larger clone is one base apart.

The research as a whole found: The whole spike protein was spanned by vaccine-associated CD4 TCRs, and dominant responses were seen in regions 160-218 and 743-854. Most participants were white British and females outnumbered males, and the authors suggested that clonal diversity may have been underestimated. A significant rise in spike-specific TCR breadth and depth was observed after two AZD1222 doses relative to day 0 and relative to MenACWY recipients. In the small 56-69-year group, the increase in depth fell short of significance, most likely because of low power. Nearly half of unique spike-specific TCRs reportedly recognized epitopes outside regions mutated in the B.1.351 and B.1.1.7 variants. Conclusions about previously exposed vaccinees are limited because only six or seven AZD1222 recipients were SARS-CoV-2 seropositive at baseline. Because no day 14 peak-response samples were available, repertoires were characterized only after the peak T cell response.

The CDR3 regions of human TCRbeta chains were subjected to immunosequencing. As for the original processing: Repertoire TCRs were checked for matches against a reference library of SARS-CoV-2-specific TCRs that had been generated using the MIRA antigen-specificity platform. Breadth was defined as the fraction of unique TCRs that were SARS-CoV-2-associated. Depth was defined as the fraction of total T cells that were SARS-CoV-2-associated. Using the MIRA data, each spike-specific TCR was mapped to the spike region that the TCR reacts to and placed in a CD4 or CD8 class. Log10-transformed breadth and depth values were compared by one-way ANOVA with Sidak's multiple comparisons tests. The table comes from immuneACCESS by way of TCRdb, which keeps in-frame sequences with V and J called. Part of the clones is missing from these tables; in studies checked, under half for an unresolved V gene and the rest for unknown reasons. V and J calls and clone size are those listed in that table; D and trimming were worked out from the DNA. Counted in this sample were about 88,000 clones; 92% of them appeared once. The ten largest clones add up to about 5.2% of the sample.

The sample's time point, from its label and the paper: baseline before first vaccination. The vaccinee samples were drawn from two UK trials, COV001 and COV002, one of which was a single-blind randomized controlled phase 2/3 trial testing AZD1222 (ChAdOx1 nCoV-19) in healthy adults. For TCRbeta chain sequencing, PBMC samples were collected from trial participants at day 0 and at day 28 after the second dose. The sequencing here drew on peripheral blood, taken on day 0 of AZD1222 vaccination. This receptor was taken from an adult in good health.

The nucleotide sequence reads as follows: TGCGCCAGCAGCTTGGGCAGCCCCTATGGCTACACCTTC. This gives the protein CASSLGSPYGYTF. The chain couples TRBV5-1 to TRBJ1-2, with the D gene too uncertain to name. From the cysteine through the phenylalanine, the CDR3 covers 13 amino acids. Of all the DNA, just the CDR3 is kept, 39 bases in frame from base 1. As encoded in the germline V gene, CDR1 is SGHRS while CDR2 is YFSETQ. V and J are truncated by 0 bases and 4 bases respectively, leaving an intervening sequence of 7 bases.